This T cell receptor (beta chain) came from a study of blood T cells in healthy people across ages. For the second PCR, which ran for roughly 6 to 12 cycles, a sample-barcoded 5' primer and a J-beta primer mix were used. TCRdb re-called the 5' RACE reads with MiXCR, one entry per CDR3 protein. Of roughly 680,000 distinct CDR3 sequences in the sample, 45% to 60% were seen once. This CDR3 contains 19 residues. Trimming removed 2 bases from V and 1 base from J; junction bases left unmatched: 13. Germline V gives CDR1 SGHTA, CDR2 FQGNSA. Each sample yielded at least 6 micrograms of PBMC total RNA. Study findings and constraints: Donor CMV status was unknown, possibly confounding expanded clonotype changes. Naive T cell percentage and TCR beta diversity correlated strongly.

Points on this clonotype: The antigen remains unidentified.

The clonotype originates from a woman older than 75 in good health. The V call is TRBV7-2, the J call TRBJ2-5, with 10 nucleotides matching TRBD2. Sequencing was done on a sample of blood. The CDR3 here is CASSLRRGSGGPIQETQYF. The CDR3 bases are TGTGCCAGCAGCTTAAGGCGGGGTAGCGGGGGGCCTATCCAAGAGACCCAGTACTTC.